This passage covers 7 T cell receptor beta chains from one sample sequenced in a study of shared clonotypes between healthy human individuals. Assay used: immunoSEQ multiplex PCR; TCRdb lists only in-frame clones, some missing. Of some 530,000 clones listed, 70% to 85% are singletons. Sequenced: PBMCs. These TCRs come from a woman aged 40 to 50 in good health. Some clones in this sample may be carry-over from other donors' samples.

This clone was observed a few times. The rearrangement links TRBV20-1 to TRBJ1-1, with D unclear. The CDR3 runs to 10 residues. From germline, CDR1 is DFQATT and CDR2 SNEGSKA (reference sequence). CDR3 sequence: CSVGNTEAFF. As DNA, the CDR3 is TGCAGCGTGGGGAACACTGAAGCTTTCTTT.

The chain uses TRBV5-1 and TRBJ2-7; no reliable D call. The CDR3 sequence is 14 residues long. Between the trimmed V and J ends, which lost 2 bases and 0 bases, there was a span of 9 bases. Germline V CDR1 and CDR2: SGHRS, YFSETQ. CDR3 sequence: CASSFVADSYEQYF. DNA for the CDR3: TGCGCCAGCAGCTTTGTTGCGGACTCCTACGAGCAGTACTTC. The entire variable domain, with the rest obtained from reference TRBV5-1 and TRBJ2-7, is as follows: KAGVTQTPRYLIKTRGQQVTLSCSPISGHRSVSWYQQTPGQGLQFLFEYFSETQRNKGNFPGRFSGRQFSNSRSEMNVSTLELGDSALYLCASSFVADSYEQYFGPGTRLTVT.

The chain combines TRBV18 with TRBJ2-5; D might be TRBD1 or TRBD2, each matching 5 bases. The CDR3 contains 14 residues. Trimming removed 3 bases from V and 5 bases from J, with 13 bases in between. Germline V CDR1 and CDR2: KGHSH, LQKENI. CDR3 residues: CASSPGGTLETQYF. As DNA, the CDR3 is TGTGCCAGCTCACCTGGGGGTACACTTGAGACCCAGTACTTC.

The chain employs TRBV7-9 and TRBJ2-2; D is undetermined. Germline V gives CDR1 SEHNR, CDR2 FQNEAQ (reference sequence). The CDR3 has 15 amino acids. V was pared by 5 bases and J by 3 bases, with 13 bases between. The CDR3 is CASSPMGGDTGELFF. CDR3 DNA sequence: TGTGCCAGCAGCCCGATGGGTGGGGACACCGGGGAGCTGTTTTTT.

This clone was counted a single time. This chain links TRBV7-9 with TRBJ2-2, with 7 bases matching TRBD1. Germline trimming cut 6 bases from V and 2 bases from J; bases unmatched to any gene: 15. Germline V gene sequence: CDR1 SEHNR, CDR2 FQNEAQ (reference sequence). The CDR3 is 18 residues long. CDR3: CASSPALGGALNTGELFF. DNA for the CDR3: TGTGCCAGCAGTCCCGCGTTAGGGGGCGCCCTCAACACCGGGGAGCTGTTTTTT.

V gene TRBV6-6 combines with J gene TRBJ1-4; a weak D match, TRBD1 (6 bases). CDR1 MNHNY and CDR2 SVGAGI come from the germline V gene (reference sequence). The CDR3 has 15 amino acids. V lost 8 bases to trimming and J lost 6 bases, with 19 bases between them. CDR3 region: CASSPTGFYDEKLFF. The CDR3 bases are TGTGCCAGCTCACCCACAGGGTTTTATGATGAAAAACTGTTTTTT.

This clone was counted a few times. The genes are TRBV4-1 and TRBJ1-1, with unresolved D. The CDR3 has 15 amino acids. Trimming took off 7 bases at V and 0 bases at J, with 15 bases between the two ends. Germline V lookup: CDR1 MGHRA, CDR2 YSYEKL. The CDR3 spells CASTPQWEMNTEAFF. The CDR3 DNA is TGCGCCAGCACGCCTCAATGGGAAATGAACACTGAAGCTTTCTTT.